Listed below are T cell receptor beta chains from one sample, sequenced in a study of CD8+CD57+ T cells in acquired aplastic anemia. TCRdb reanalysed the reads using MiXCR and keeps one entry per CDR3 protein. The data hold roughly 420,000 distinct CDR3 sequences, with 60% to 80% observed a single time. The specimen was sorted CD4+, CD8+, or CD8+CD57+ T cells (not recorded which) from PBMCs. All receptors derive from a human donor in good health, serving as a control. CDR3s include the opening cysteine and the closing phenylalanine or tryptophan. D genes are given only for firm matches. The size entry is marked missing in some rows and otherwise reads once, few, many or a size class.

TRBV10-3	TRBJ2-2	TRBD2	.	CAISATSGGGSEALFF	TGTGCCATCAGTGCGACTAGCGGGGGGGGATCCGAGGCGCTGTTTTTT
TRBV7-3	TRBJ1-5	.	.	CASSPADEVIWPKHF	TGTGCCAGCAGCCCGGCTGACGAAGTCATTTGGCCCAAGCATTTT
TRBV19	TRBJ2-7	.	.	CASSITHRPGNEQSF	TGTGCCAGTAGTATCACACATCGTCCGGGCAACGAGCAGTCCTTC
TRBV5-1	TRBJ2-3	TRBD1	.	CASSQGQGNYNEQYF	TGCGCCAGCAGCCAGGGACAGGGGAACTACAATGAGCAGTATTTT
TRBV6-5	TRBJ1-2	.	many	CASSNRDGYTF	TGTGCCAGCAGTAACAGGGATGGCTACACCTTC
TRBV7-3	TRBJ2-1	.	.	CASSSWTRGIGNEQFF	TGTGCCAGCAGCTCATGGACCAGGGGCATCGGCAATGAGCAGTTCTTC
TRBV19	TRBJ2-2	.	.	CASSIQGTGELFF	TGTGCCAGTAGTATTCAGGGCACCGGGGAGCTGTTTTTT
TRBV20-1	TRBJ1-1	.	.	CSARYLGTEAFF	TGCAGTGCTAGATACTTAGGGACTGAAGCTTTCTTT
TRBV20-1	TRBJ2-3	.	many	CSASLGAGLADTQYF	TGCAGTGCCAGCCTCGGGGCCGGTCTAGCAGATACGCAGTATTTT
TRBV5-4	TRBJ2-3	TRBD2	.	CASSQWTSGGTDTQYF	TGTGCCAGCAGCCAGTGGACTAGCGGGGGCACAGATACGCAGTATTTT
TRBV20-1	TRBJ2-3	TRBD2	.	CSASGRGGEYF	TGCAGTGCTAGTGGCCGGGGGGGCGAGTATTTT
TRBV7-7	TRBJ2-5	.	many	CASSPSPTPETQYF	TGTGCCAGCAGCCCGAGCCCTACACCGGAGACCCAGTACTTC
TRBV4-3	TRBJ2-3	.	many	CASSLLASTDTQYF	TGCGCCAGCAGCCTACTGGCGAGCACAGATACGCAGTATTTT
TRBV15	TRBJ1-6	TRBD1	few	CATSRDSTGTLHF	TGTGCCACCAGCAGAGACTCGACAGGGACCCTCCACTTT
TRBV24-1	TRBJ2-1	TRBD2	.	CATSEAPGTSGSYNEQFF	TGTGCCACCAGTGAAGCTCCCGGGACTAGCGGGAGTTACAATGAGCAGTTCTTC
TRBV4-1	TRBJ2-5	TRBD1	.	CATPLDRGETQYF	TGCGCCACCCCCTTAGACAGGGGAGAGACCCAGTACTTC
TRBV7-2	TRBJ2-3	.	.	CASSLQAGRNTQYF	TGTGCCAGCAGCTTACAGGCGGGGAGGAATACGCAGTATTTT
TRBV6-1	TRBJ1-2	TRBD1	.	CASSNGRGDYGYTF	TGTGCCAGCAGTAATGGCAGGGGGGACTATGGCTACACCTTC
TRBV20-1	TRBJ1-6	.	.	CSAIQPTSPPPLHF	TGCAGTGCTATACAACCTACTTCACCCCCACCCCTCCACTTT
TRBV9	TRBJ2-7	.	.	CASSRAEGFHEQYF	TGTGCCAGCAGCCGAGCCGAGGGTTTTCACGAACAGTACTTC
TRBV15	TRBJ2-2	.	.	CASSRGELNAGVLFF	TGTGCCAGCAGCCGAGGAGAACTAAACGCCGGGGTGCTGTTTTTT
TRBV15	TRBJ1-6	.	medium-sized	CATSNLIYAPLHF	TGTGCCACCAGCAATCTAATCTATGCACCCCTCCACTTT
TRBV5-4	TRBJ2-7	TRBD1	.	CASSRTGQAYEQYF	TGTGCCAGCAGCCGGACAGGGCAAGCCTACGAGCAGTACTTC
TRBV7-2	TRBJ2-7	.	.	CASSPTTQTQTHEQYF	TGTGCCAGCAGCCCGACCACACAAACGCAGACCCACGAGCAGTACTTC
TRBV7-9	TRBJ2-3	TRBD1	.	CASSPGTGNTDTQYF	TGTGCCAGCAGCCCAGGGACAGGGAACACAGATACGCAGTATTTT
TRBV4-3	TRBJ2-2	.	.	CASSQVVAGDYEQYFGELFF	.
TRBV10-3	TRBJ2-2	TRBD1	few	CAISSDRGNTGELFF	TGTGCCATCAGTTCGGACAGGGGGAACACCGGGGAGCTGTTTTTT
TRBV20-1	TRBJ2-7	.	.	CSALTGTGAKYF	TGCAGTGCTCTTACAGGGACTGGGGCCAAGTACTTC
TRBV2	TRBJ1-1	TRBD1	many	CASSVEGAGDTEAFF	TGTGCCAGCAGTGTGGAGGGGGCCGGGGATACTGAAGCTTTCTTT
TRBV5-5	TRBJ1-5	.	.	CASSSRLARNNQPQHF	TGTGCCAGCAGTTCAAGACTAGCACGGAACAATCAGCCCCAGCATTTT
TRBV5-8	TRBJ1-6	TRBD1	.	CASSSQGGGDSPLHF	TGCGCCAGCAGCTCCCAGGGGGGTGGTGATTCACCCCTCCACTTT